A selection of T cell receptor beta chains follows, all from one sample in a study of blood T cell repertoires in COVID-19. Using immunoSEQ multiplex PCR, the repertoire was profiled, and TCRdb retains in-frame clones only, with some absent. The sample has 75,000 or so clones; approximately 85% are singletons. Input material: peripheral blood. These receptor sequences come from a man aged 65-85 years with acute or convalescent COVID-19. CDR3s include the opening cysteine and the closing phenylalanine or tryptophan. A D gene is named only where the DNA matches it firmly. Expanded clones are given a class, and other clones once, few, many or no size at all.

V gene	clone size	D gene	J gene	CDR3 DNA	CDR3 protein
TRBV6-5	.	.	TRBJ2-2	TGTGCCAGCAGTTACATCCCGGGGGTCGGGGAGCTGTTTTTT	CASSYIPGVGELFF
TRBV5-1	.	TRBD2	TRBJ2-1	TGCGCCAGCAGCATCACTAGCGGGAGCTCCTACAATGAGCAGTTCTTC	CASSITSGSSYNEQFF
TRBV11-2	.	.	TRBJ2-7	TGTGCCAGCAGCCCAGGACTCCCCTCCTACGAGCAGTACTTC	CASSPGLPSYEQYF
TRBV28	.	TRBD1	TRBJ2-5	TGTGCCAGCAATACAGGGGGAACAGTGACCCAGTACTTC	CASNTGGTVTQYF
TRBV19	.	TRBD2	TRBJ2-2	TGTGCCAGCAGGACTAGCGTGAACACCGGGGAGCTGTTTTTT	CASRTSVNTGELFF
TRBV25-1	.	.	TRBJ1-1	TGTGCCAGCAGTCCCCCTCTGCGAAGGAACACTGAAGCTTTCTTT	CASSPPLRRNTEAFF
TRBV28	.	.	TRBJ1-2	TGTGCCAGCAGTTTGGGGCAGGCCGACTATGGCTACACCTTC	CASSLGQADYGYTF
TRBV6-6	.	.	TRBJ1-2	TGTGCCAGCAGCCGTGGAGGGCTGGAAGTTAGGGGCTACACCTTC	CASSRGGLEVRGYTF
TRBV10-3	.	.	TRBJ1-1	TGTGCCATCAGAGGGGGAGGGGGTGAAGCTTTCTTT	CAIRGGGGEAFF
TRBV2	.	TRBD1	TRBJ2-1	TGTGCCAGCTCCTTGGACAGGACCTCCTACAATGAGCAGTTCTTC	CASSLDRTSYNEQFF
TRBV6-2/TRBV6-3	.	.	TRBJ1-4	TGTGCCAGCAGTCCCCGAATTAGGAGTAATGAAAAACTGTTTTTT	CASSPRIRSNEKLFF
TRBV5-1	.	TRBD1	TRBJ2-2	TGCGCCAGCAGCGACCGGACAGGCCCCGGGGAGCTGTTTTTT	CASSDRTGPGELFF
TRBV19	.	TRBD1	TRBJ1-2	TGTGCCAGTAGTTCGATCGACAGGGGGATATCTAGGGGCTACACCTTC	CASSSIDRGISRGYTF
TRBV7-2	.	.	TRBJ2-3	TGTGCCAGCAGCTCGCAGACCGGACATTCAGATACGCAGTATTTT	CASSSQTGHSDTQYF
TRBV10-3	.	TRBD1	TRBJ1-4	TGTGCCATCAGTGATCAACAGGGGGGTGGTGAAAAACTGTTTTTT	CAISDQQGGGEKLFF
TRBV7-9	.	.	TRBJ2-7	TGTGCCAGCAGCCCACCACAGGGAGGGGAGCAGTACTTC	CASSPPQGGEQYF
TRBV7-2	.	TRBD1	TRBJ2-3	TGTGCCAGCAGCCCTAAGGGTCGGGCAGGGGGCATCGCAGATACGCAGTATTTT	CASSPKGRAGGIADTQYF
TRBV29-1	few	TRBD1	TRBJ1-1	TGCAGCGTGGGACAGACCGTAACTGAAGCTTTCTTT	CSVGQTVTEAFF
TRBV5-5	.	TRBD1	TRBJ2-3	TGTGCCAGCAGCTCCCTTGGGACAGCGGACCCAGATACGCAGTATTTT	CASSSLGTADPDTQYF
TRBV7-9	.	TRBD2	TRBJ2-2	TGTGCCAGCAGCCGGGTGTCTAGCGGGGGTACCGGGGAGCTGTTTTTT	CASSRVSSGGTGELFF
TRBV3-1/TRBV3-2	once	.	TRBJ1-2	TGTGCCAGCAGCCACGGTCAGGTTCGGGGTGGCTACACCTTC	CASSHGQVRGGYTF
TRBV4-3	.	.	TRBJ2-1	TGCGCCAGCAGCCAAGTCGGGAATGATGTGAATGAGCAGTTCTTC	CASSQVGNDVNEQFF
TRBV5-5	.	TRBD1	TRBJ2-7	TGTGCCAGCAGCTTAGTTCGGGACAGAGCTTACGAGCAGTACTTC	CASSLVRDRAYEQYF
TRBV24-1	.	TRBD1	TRBJ1-1	TGTGCCACCAGTGACTCGGGACAGATGAACACTGAAGCTTTCTTT	CATSDSGQMNTEAFF
TRBV6-5	.	TRBD1	TRBJ1-2	TGTGCCAGCACCAGGGGGCTAAACTATGGCTACACCTTC	CASTRGLNYGYTF
TRBV5-6	.	.	TRBJ2-2	TGTGCCAGCAGCTTGGGGTCGGAGCTGTTTTTT	CASSLGSELFF
TRBV6-5	.	.	TRBJ2-2	TGTGCCAGCAGTTCTTACACCGGGGAGCTGTTTTTT	CASSSYTGELFF
TRBV14	.	.	TRBJ1-6	TGTGCCAGCAGCCTACAGGCGCCCTATAATTCACCCCTCCACTTT	CASSLQAPYNSPLHF
TRBV18	.	.	TRBJ1-5	TGTGCCAGCTCACCACTAGAAGGGGGTAATCAGCCCCAGCATTTT	CASSPLEGGNQPQHF
TRBV28	.	TRBD1	TRBJ1-3	TGTGCCAGCAGTGTAGATACAGGGGCCTCTGGAAACACCATATATTTT	CASSVDTGASGNTIYF
TRBV5-5	.	TRBD1	TRBJ1-4	TGTGCCAGCAACAGGCCGGGACAGGGCAATGAAAAACTGTTTTTT	CASNRPGQGNEKLFF
TRBV24-1	once	.	TRBJ1-2	TGTGCCACCAGTGGTTCCGGGACTCAGGGCGTCTATGGCTACACCTTC	CATSGSGTQGVYGYTF
TRBV4-3	.	TRBD1	TRBJ1-2	TGCGCCAGCAGCCACTCCCCCGGGACAGTCTATGGCTACACCTTC	CASSHSPGTVYGYTF
TRBV7-2	.	TRBD1	TRBJ1-6	TGTGCCAGCAGCCAACAGGGGGCTGGTAATAATTCACCCCTCCACTTT	CASSQQGAGNNSPLHF
TRBV6-1	.	TRBD1	TRBJ2-5	TGTGCCAGCAGTGATAGGGGGCGCAGGGTAGAGACCCAGTACTTC	CASSDRGRRVETQYF
TRBV30	.	TRBD2	TRBJ2-5	TGTGCCTGGAATGCCTGGGGGGGAGCTGGGTTAAAGACCCAGTACTTC	CAWNAWGGAGLKTQYF